These 26 T cell receptor beta chains were all obtained from the same sample, sequenced in a study of T cell repertoires in aging, cancer and after chemotherapy. TCR beta rearrangements were amplified from peripheral blood genomic DNA. A mixed TRB-A/B primer pool amplified rearranged TRB by multiplex touch-down PCR. TCRdb used MiXCR to reprocess the multiplex PCR reads, holding one entry per CDR3 protein. The table lists some 9,700 distinct CDR3 sequences, 33% of them singletons. The source material was blood. The source is a human donor in good health.

The V call is TRBV5-4, the J call TRBJ2-5, with 7 bases lining up with TRBD2. CDR3 length: 12 residues. V dropped 4 bases and J dropped 7; count of bases not matched to a gene: 4. Germline V gene data show CDR1 as SGHNT and CDR2 as YYREEE (reference sequence). The CDR3 reads CASSTQRGTQYF. The CDR3 DNA reads as TGTGCCAGCAGCACCCAGCGGGGGACCCAGTACTTC.

This chain uses TRBV19 with TRBJ2-5; 9 bases are a match to TRBD1. The CDR3 sequence is 17 residues long. Germline V gene sequence: CDR1 LNHDA, CDR2 SQIVND (reference sequence). Unmatched junction bases numbered 11, after V lost 1 base and J lost 5 bases. The CDR3 spells CASSIGSTGGYGETQYF. The CDR3 DNA sequence: TGTGCCAGTAGTATAGGCTCGACAGGGGGTTATGGTGAGACCCAGTACTTC.

The chain combines TRBV6-2 or TRBV6-3 with TRBJ2-3; 13 bases map to TRBD2. The germline gives CDR1 MNHEY, CDR2 SVGEGT. The CDR3 runs 14 residues. V was clipped by 6 bases and J by 3 bases; unmatched bases: 0. The DNA of the CDR3 is TGTGCCAGCAGGACTAGCGGGGGGACAGATACGCAGTATTTT. It codes for CASRTSGGTDTQYF.

The chain combines TRBV24-1 with TRBJ2-2; 10 bases agree with TRBD2. Germline-derived CDR1 and CDR2 are KGHDR and SFDVKD. The V gene end was trimmed by 4 bases and the J gene end by 2 bases; junction bases not matched to a gene: 6. This CDR3 has 17 residues. This CDR3 reads CATSDPTSGHNTGELFF. DNA for the CDR3: TGTGCCACCAGTGACCCGACTAGCGGGCATAACACCGGGGAGCTGTTTTTT.

The chain joins TRBV4-3 to TRBJ1-6; weak D call: TRBD1 (6 bases). Trimming shortened V by 0 bases and J by 9 bases, and 9 bases separated the two germline ends. The CDR3 is made up of 14 amino acids. CDR1 is LGHNA, CDR2 YSLEER, per germline. CDR3 in amino acids: CASSQDRGGSPLHF. The CDR3 DNA follows: TGCGCCAGCAGCCAAGACAGGGGAGGTTCACCCCTCCACTTT.

In the case of this clonotype: In this CDR3 the conserved last residue, phenylalanine or tryptophan, is missing, so a read error is likely. The chain combines TRBV6-4 with TRBJ2-3, with 13 bases fitting TRBD2. V was pared by 6 bases and J by 1 base, with 7 bases of the junction left unmatched. Germline assignment: CDR1 MRHNA and CDR2 SNTAGT. The CDR3 spans 17 residues. CDR3 loop: CASSTSGRAIGTDTQYY. Here the CDR3 DNA reads TGTGCCAGCAGCACTAGCGGGAGGGCCATCGGCACAGATACGCAGTATTAT.

This clonotype is deemed medium-sized (0.01 to 0.1%). The chain has TRBV19 and TRBJ2-3; D gene ambiguous. Germline V gene sequence: CDR1 LNHDA, CDR2 SQIVND (reference sequence). The V end lost 2 bases, the J end lost 1 base, and 4 bases lay between the germline ends. The CDR3 has 13 amino acids. CDR3 in amino acids: CASSIWGTDTQYF. The CDR3 bases are TGTGCCAGTAGTATATGGGGCACAGATACGCAGTATTTT.

This rearrangement joins TRBV7-6 to TRBJ2-7; D is possibly TRBD1 or TRBD2 (6 bases each). V lost 5 bases, J lost 7 bases, and 21 bases lay in between. This CDR3 has 15 residues. Germline loops: CDR1 SGHVS, CDR2 FNYEAQ. CDR3 DNA sequence: TGTGCCAGCAGCCTAGGAGGGCTGGGGGCTGGAGAGCAGTACTTC. This sequence encodes CASSLGGLGAGEQYF.

This clonotype appeared a few times. The J gene is TRBJ2-7, the V gene TRBV6-1; TRBD1 matches 10 bases. Germline V lookup: CDR1 MNHNS, CDR2 SASEGT. The junction had 11 bases not matched to a gene; V was cut back by 6 bases and J by 3 bases. The CDR3 contains 16 residues. The CDR3 sequence: CASRPGTGASVYEQYF. CDR3 bases: TGTGCCAGCAGGCCCGGGACAGGGGCGAGTGTCTACGAGCAGTACTTC.

This clonotype was counted a few times. The chain joins TRBV6-5 to TRBJ1-1; D call uncertain. Germline V gives CDR1 MNHEY, CDR2 SVGAGI. The CDR3 is 16 residues long. V lost 0 bases and J lost 0, with 11 bases in between. In DNA form, the CDR3 reads TGTGCCAGCAGTTACTCGAGTACGACGGTGAACACTGAAGCTTTCTTT. Translating it yields CASSYSSTTVNTEAFF.

This chain connects TRBV20-1 to TRBJ2-3; 12 nucleotides agree with TRBD2. V shed 5 bases, J shed 4 bases, and the junction held 4 bases outside the gene matches. This CDR3 has 14 amino acids. CDR1 is DFQATT, CDR2 SNEGSKA, per germline (reference sequence). In nucleotides, the CDR3 is TGCAGTGCTTCACTAGCGGGAGGAGCAGATACGCAGTATTTT. Residues: CSASLAGGADTQYF.

This clonotype was detected a few times. The chain combines TRBV6-2 or TRBV6-3 with TRBJ1-2; unclear D gene. V was pared by 8 bases and J by 8 bases, with 15 bases between. Per germline, CDR1 MNHEY and CDR2 SVGEGT. This CDR3 is built from 12 residues. The chain's CDR3 is CASASHPWGYTF. The CDR3 nucleotides are TGTGCCAGCGCGTCTCATCCCTGGGGCTACACCTTC.

This clonotype was seen a handful of times. The chain carries TRBV27 and TRBJ2-7, with D perhaps matching TRBD1 or TRBD2 (5 bases each). Germline values: CDR1 MNHEY, CDR2 SMNVEV (reference sequence). The CDR3 length is 14 residues. The V and J ends lost 5 bases and 0 bases respectively, with 11 bases between them. The CDR3: CASSARDRSYEQYF. CDR3 nucleotides: TGTGCCAGCAGTGCCCGGGACCGCTCCTACGAGCAGTACTTC.

This chain links TRBV27 with TRBJ1-1, with a possible D match to TRBD1 (6 bases). The V end lost 7 bases, the J end lost 4 bases, and 16 bases lay between the germline ends. This CDR3 is 14 amino acids long. Germline CDR1 MNHEY, CDR2 SMNVEV (reference sequence). CDR3 residues: CASTSDRMTTEAFF. For the CDR3, the DNA is TGTGCCAGCACCTCCGACAGGATGACCACTGAAGCTTTCTTT.

This chain joins TRBV29-1 and TRBJ2-5; 8 bases are shared with TRBD2. J gave up 5 bases and V 3 bases, and 8 bases lay outside the gene matches. Per germline, CDR1 SQVTM and CDR2 ANQGSEA. The CDR3 is 14 amino acids. The CDR3 sequence: CSVEISGGAETQYF. CDR3 coding DNA: TGCAGCGTTGAGATAAGCGGGGGCGCGGAGACCCAGTACTTC.

This clonotype is categorized as medium-sized. The gene calls are TRBV6-5 and TRBJ2-3; D is unclear. Per germline, CDR1 MNHEY and CDR2 SVGAGI. V was clipped by 6 bases and J by 2 bases, with 9 bases between them. This CDR3 is 13 amino acids long. The CDR3 spells CASRDEATDTQYF. The CDR3 DNA is TGTGCCAGCAGGGATGAAGCCACAGATACGCAGTATTTT.

The chain combines TRBV19 with TRBJ1-2, with D perhaps TRBD1 (5 bases). In germline, CDR1 is LNHDA, CDR2 SQIVND (reference sequence). There are 12 residues in the CDR3. Trimming took off 9 bases at V and 5 bases at J, with 13 bases between the two ends. The CDR3 protein is CASSQGQYGYTF. The DNA of the CDR3 is TGTGCCAGCTCGCAGGGCCAGTATGGCTACACCTTC.

This clonotype was seen a few times. The rearrangement joins TRBV19 to TRBJ1-4; D may be TRBD1 (5 bases). Trimming stripped 2 bases from V and 7 bases from J, with 8 bases between. Looked up from germline, CDR1 is LNHDA and CDR2 is SQIVND (reference sequence). The CDR3 has 13 amino acids. The CDR3 DNA reads TGTGCCAGTAGTATAAGGGGTAGTGAAAAACTGTTTTTT. Translated: CASSIRGSEKLFF. Full variable domain (outside the CDR3, taken from reference TRBV19 and TRBJ1-4): DGGITQSPKYLFRKEGQNVTLSCEQNLNHDAMYWYRQDPGQGLRLIYYSQIVNDFQKGDIAEGYSVSREKKESFPLTVTSAQKNPTAFYLCASSIRGSEKLFFGSGTQLSVL.

As to this clonotype: A much larger clonotype is one base distant, so this may be a read error. The chain joins TRBV30 to TRBJ2-2, with TRBD2 as a possible D gene (5 bases). In germline, CDR1 is GTSNPN, CDR2 SVGIG (reference sequence). The CDR3 consists of 14 residues. V was shortened by 3 bases and J by 3 bases, with 11 bases between the two germline ends. The CDR3: CAWRTIRDTGELFF. CDR3 coding DNA: TGTGCCTGGAGGACTATCCGAGACACCGGGGAGCTGTTTTTT.

This clonotype is medium-sized in the sample. The chain has TRBV19 and TRBJ2-2; possibly TRBD1 or TRBD2 for D (6 bases each). Trimming took off 8 bases at V and 5 bases at J, with 18 bases between the two ends. This CDR3 contains 15 residues. Germline CDR1 and CDR2: LNHDA and SQIVND (reference sequence). The CDR3 DNA reads as TGTGCCAGTCGAGAGGACAGACTAGTTACCGGGGAGCTGTTTTTT. It is translated as CASREDRLVTGELFF.

This clonotype was counted a few times. This chain uses TRBV30 with TRBJ2-2; TRBD2 matches at 9 bases. The ends lost 0 bases at V and 2 bases at J; junction bases unmatched: 7. The germline gives CDR1 GTSNPN, CDR2 SVGIG (reference sequence). The CDR3 loop spans 17 amino acids. The CDR3 nucleotides are TGTGCCTGGAGTGTTGGCGGGGGGGCCTATAACACCGGGGAGCTGTTTTTT. It translates to CAWSVGGGAYNTGELFF.

The chain recombines TRBV20-1 with TRBJ2-4; tentative D call: TRBD1 (7 bases). Germline loops: CDR1 DFQATT, CDR2 SNEGSKA (reference sequence). V was cut by 5 bases and J by 2 bases, with 16 bases left in between. The CDR3 loop spans 15 amino acids. CDR3 sequence (DNA): TGCAGTGCTGACCAGGGGGGACGATCCAAAAACATTCAGTACTTC. This codes for CSADQGGRSKNIQYF.

This clonotype has a handful of counts. This chain uses TRBV12-3 or TRBV12-4 with TRBJ1-4; D ambiguous. V was cut by 4 bases and J by 4 bases, with 7 bases left in between. CDR3 length: 13 amino acids. The CDR3 here is CASSSEGNEKLFF. For the CDR3, the DNA is TGTGCCAGCAGTTCGGAGGGTAATGAAAAACTGTTTTTT.

A few counts support this clonotype. The chain employs TRBV30 and TRBJ1-4; 10 nucleotides match TRBD1. The CDR3 has 13 amino acids. The J segment lost 12 bases and the V segment lost 1 base, leaving 5 bases of the junction unmatched. CDR1 GTSNPN and CDR2 SVGIG come from the germline V gene (reference sequence). CDR3 sequence reads: CAWSEGTGAELFF. CDR3 sequence (DNA): TGTGCCTGGAGTGAAGGGACAGGGGCGGAACTGTTTTTT.

This clonotype has only a few counts. The chain couples TRBV18 to TRBJ2-5, with TRBD1 identical over 12 bases. In germline, CDR1 is KGHSH, CDR2 LQKENI. The CDR3 runs 15 residues. V was clipped by 0 bases and J by 5 bases; unmatched bases: 1. The CDR3 DNA reads TGTGCCAGCTCACCACCGGGACAGGGGGCTGAGACCCAGTACTTC. Amino acids: CASSPPGQGAETQYF.

This clonotype occurred a few times. J is TRBJ1-4 and V is TRBV6-6; possibly TRBD1 for D (6 bases). With 6 bases removed from V and 4 bases from J, the gap between germline ends came to 15 bases. CDR1 and CDR2 from the germline V gene are MNHNY and SVGAGI (reference sequence). The CDR3 has 15 residues. CDR3 in amino acids: CASRPQQGYNEKLFF. The CDR3 region has the DNA TGTGCCAGCAGACCTCAACAGGGATATAATGAAAAACTGTTTTTT.